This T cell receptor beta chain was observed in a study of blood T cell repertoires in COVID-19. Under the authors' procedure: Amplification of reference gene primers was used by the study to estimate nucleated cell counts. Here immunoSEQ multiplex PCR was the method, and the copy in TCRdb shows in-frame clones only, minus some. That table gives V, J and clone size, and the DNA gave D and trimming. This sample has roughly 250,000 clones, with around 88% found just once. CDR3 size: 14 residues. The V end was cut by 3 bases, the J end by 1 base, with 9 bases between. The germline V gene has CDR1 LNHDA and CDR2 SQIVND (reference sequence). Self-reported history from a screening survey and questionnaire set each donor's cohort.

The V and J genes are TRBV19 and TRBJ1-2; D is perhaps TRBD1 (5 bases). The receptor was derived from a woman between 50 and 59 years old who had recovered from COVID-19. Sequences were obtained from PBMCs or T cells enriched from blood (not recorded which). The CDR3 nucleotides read TGTGCCAGTAGTATCTCGGGGGGTAACTATGGCTACACCTTC. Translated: CASSISGGNYGYTF.